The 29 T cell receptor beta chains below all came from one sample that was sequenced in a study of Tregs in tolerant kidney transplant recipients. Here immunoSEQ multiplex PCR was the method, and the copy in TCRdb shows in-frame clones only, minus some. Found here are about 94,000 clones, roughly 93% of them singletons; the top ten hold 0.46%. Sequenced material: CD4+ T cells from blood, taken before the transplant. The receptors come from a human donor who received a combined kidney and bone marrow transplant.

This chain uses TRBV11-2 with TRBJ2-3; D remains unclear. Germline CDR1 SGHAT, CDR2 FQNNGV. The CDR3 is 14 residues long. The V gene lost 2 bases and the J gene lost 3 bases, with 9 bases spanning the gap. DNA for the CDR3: TGTGCCAGCAGCTTAATACTCCCGACAGATACGCAGTATTTT. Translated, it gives CASSLILPTDTQYF. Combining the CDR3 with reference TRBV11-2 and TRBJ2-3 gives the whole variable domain EAGVAQSPRYKIIEKRQSVAFWCNPISGHATLYWYQQILGQGPKLLIQFQNNGVVDDSQLPKDRFSAERLKGVDSTLKIQPAKLEDSAVYLCASSLILPTDTQYFGPGTRLTVL.

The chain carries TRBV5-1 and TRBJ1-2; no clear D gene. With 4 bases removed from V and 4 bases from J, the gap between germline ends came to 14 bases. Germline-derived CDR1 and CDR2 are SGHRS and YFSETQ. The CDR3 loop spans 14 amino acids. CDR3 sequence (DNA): TGCGCCAGCAGCCCCGGCGATGCGGGCTATGGCTACACCTTC. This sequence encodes CASSPGDAGYGYTF.

DNA of the CDR3: TGCGCCAGCAGCGTCGGACAGGGCGGGTACGAGCAGTACTTC. Translating gives CASSVGQGGYEQYF. The rearrangement links TRBV5-1 to TRBJ2-7, with 8 bases aligning to TRBD1. Germline CDR1 SGHRS, CDR2 YFSETQ. The CDR3 totals 14 residues. With 4 bases clipped from V and 4 bases from J, the junction kept 7 bases outside the gene matches. The whole variable domain, remainder taken from reference TRBV5-1 and TRBJ2-7, is KAGVTQTPRYLIKTRGQQVTLSCSPISGHRSVSWYQQTPGQGLQFLFEYFSETQRNKGNFPGRFSGRQFSNSRSEMNVSTLELGDSALYLCASSVGQGGYEQYFGPGTRLTVT.

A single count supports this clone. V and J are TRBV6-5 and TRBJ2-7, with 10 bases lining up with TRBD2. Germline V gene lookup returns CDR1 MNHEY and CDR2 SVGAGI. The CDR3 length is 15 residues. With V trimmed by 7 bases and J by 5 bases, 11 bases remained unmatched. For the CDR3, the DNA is TGTGCCAGCACCCCAGGGCTAGCGGGGGCCAACGAGCAGTACTTC. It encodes CASTPGLAGANEQYF.

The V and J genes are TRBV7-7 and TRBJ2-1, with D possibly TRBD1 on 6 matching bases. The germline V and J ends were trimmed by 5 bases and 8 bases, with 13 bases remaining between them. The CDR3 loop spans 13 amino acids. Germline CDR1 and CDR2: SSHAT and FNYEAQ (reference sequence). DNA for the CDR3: TGTGCCAGCAGCCTCAGGGGACCGGATGAGCAGTTCTTC. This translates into CASSLRGPDEQFF.

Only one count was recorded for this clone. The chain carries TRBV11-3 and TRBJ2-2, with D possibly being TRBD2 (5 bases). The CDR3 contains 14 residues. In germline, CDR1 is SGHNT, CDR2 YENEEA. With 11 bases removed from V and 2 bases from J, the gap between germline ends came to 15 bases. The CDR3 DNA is TGTGCCTCGGGGTTGGGCGGCAACACCGGGGAGCTGTTTTTT. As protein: CASGLGGNTGELFF. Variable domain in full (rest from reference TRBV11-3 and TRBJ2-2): EAGVVQSPRYKIIEKKQPVAFWCNPISGHNTLYWYLQNLGQGPELLIRYENEEAVDDSQLPKDRFSAERLKGVDSTLKIQPAELGDSAVYLCASGLGGNTGELFFGEGSRLTVL.

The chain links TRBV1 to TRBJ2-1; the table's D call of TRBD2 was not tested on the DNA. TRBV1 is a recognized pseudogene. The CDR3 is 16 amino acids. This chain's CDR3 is CTSSPETSGGYNEQFF. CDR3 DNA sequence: TGCACCAGCAGCCCCGAGACTAGCGGGGGCTACAATGAGCAGTTCTTC.

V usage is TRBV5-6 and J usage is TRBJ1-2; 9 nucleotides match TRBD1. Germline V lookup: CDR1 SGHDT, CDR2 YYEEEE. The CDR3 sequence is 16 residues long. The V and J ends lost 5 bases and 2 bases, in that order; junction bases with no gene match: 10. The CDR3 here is CASSPGTGRWNYGYTF. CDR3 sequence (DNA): TGTGCCAGCAGTCCCGGGACAGGGAGATGGAACTATGGCTACACCTTC.

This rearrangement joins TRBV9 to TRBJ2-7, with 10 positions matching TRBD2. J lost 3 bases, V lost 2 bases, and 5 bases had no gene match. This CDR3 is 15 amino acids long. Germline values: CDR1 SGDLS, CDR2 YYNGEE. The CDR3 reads CASSVGSGRVYEQYF. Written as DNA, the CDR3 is TGTGCCAGCAGCGTGGGAAGCGGGAGGGTCTACGAGCAGTACTTC. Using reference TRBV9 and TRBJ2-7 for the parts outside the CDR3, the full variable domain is DSGVTQTPKHLITATGQRVTLRCSPRSGDLSVYWYQQSLDQGLQFLIQYYNGEERAKGNILERFSAQQFPDLHSELNLSSLELGDSALYFCASSVGSGRVYEQYFGPGTRLTVT.

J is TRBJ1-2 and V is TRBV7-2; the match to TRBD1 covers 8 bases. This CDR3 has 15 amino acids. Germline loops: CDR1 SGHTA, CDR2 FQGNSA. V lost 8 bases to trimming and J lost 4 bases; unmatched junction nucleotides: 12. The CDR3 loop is CASLVGTGASYGYTF. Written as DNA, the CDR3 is TGTGCCAGCTTGGTAGGGACAGGAGCTTCCTATGGCTACACCTTC.

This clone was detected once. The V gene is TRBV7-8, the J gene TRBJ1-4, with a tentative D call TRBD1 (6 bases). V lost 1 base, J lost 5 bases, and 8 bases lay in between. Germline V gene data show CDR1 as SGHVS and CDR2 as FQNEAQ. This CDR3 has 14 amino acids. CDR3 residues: CASSLGTANEKLFF. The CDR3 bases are TGTGCCAGCAGCTTAGGGACAGCAAATGAAAAACTGTTTTTT. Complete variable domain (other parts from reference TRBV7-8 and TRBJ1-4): GAGVSQSPRYKVAKRGQDVALRCDPISGHVSLFWYQQALGQGPEFLTYFQNEAQLDKSGLPSDRFFAERPEGSVSTLKIQRTQQEDSAVYLCASSLGTANEKLFFGSGTQLSVL.

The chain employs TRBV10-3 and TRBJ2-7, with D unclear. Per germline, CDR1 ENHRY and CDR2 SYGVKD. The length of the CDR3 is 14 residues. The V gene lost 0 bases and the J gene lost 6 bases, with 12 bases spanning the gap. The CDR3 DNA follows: TGTGCCATCAGTGAGTCGTCCCAGGCTATCGAGCAGTACTTC. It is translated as CAISESSQAIEQYF.

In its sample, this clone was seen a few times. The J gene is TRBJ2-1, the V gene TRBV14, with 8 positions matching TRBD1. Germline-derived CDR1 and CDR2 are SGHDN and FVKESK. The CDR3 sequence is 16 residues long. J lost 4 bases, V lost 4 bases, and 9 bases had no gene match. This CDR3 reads CASSRDRGRVYNEQFF. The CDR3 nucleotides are TGTGCCAGCAGCCGCGACAGGGGACGAGTATACAATGAGCAGTTCTTC.

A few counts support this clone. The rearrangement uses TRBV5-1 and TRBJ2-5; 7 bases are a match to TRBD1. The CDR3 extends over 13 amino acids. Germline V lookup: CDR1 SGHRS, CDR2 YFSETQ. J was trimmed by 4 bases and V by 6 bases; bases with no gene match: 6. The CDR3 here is CASKSTGAETQYF. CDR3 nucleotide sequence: TGCGCCAGCAAGTCCACAGGGGCAGAGACCCAGTACTTC.

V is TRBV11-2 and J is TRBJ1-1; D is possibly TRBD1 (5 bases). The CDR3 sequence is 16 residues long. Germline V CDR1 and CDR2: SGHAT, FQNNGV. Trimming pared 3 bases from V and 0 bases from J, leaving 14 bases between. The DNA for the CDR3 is TGTGCCAGCAGCTTTGACGGGGCGGGAGTGAACACTGAAGCTTTCTTT. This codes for CASSFDGAGVNTEAFF.

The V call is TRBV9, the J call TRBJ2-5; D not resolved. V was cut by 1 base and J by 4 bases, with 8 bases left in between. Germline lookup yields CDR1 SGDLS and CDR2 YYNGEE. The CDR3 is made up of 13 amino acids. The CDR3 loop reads CASSVFGRETQYF. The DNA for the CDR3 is TGTGCCAGCAGCGTATTTGGCAGAGAGACCCAGTACTTC.

The CDR3 DNA reads TGTGCCAGCAGCTTACTCGGACAGGTGAACACTGAAGCTTTCTTT. Translated, it gives CASSLLGQVNTEAFF. The gene calls are TRBV11-2 and TRBJ1-1; 7 bases agree with TRBD1. The CDR3 is 15 residues long. CDR1 is SGHAT and CDR2 is FQNNGV in the germline V gene. The ends lost 2 bases at V and 0 bases at J; junction bases unmatched: 3.

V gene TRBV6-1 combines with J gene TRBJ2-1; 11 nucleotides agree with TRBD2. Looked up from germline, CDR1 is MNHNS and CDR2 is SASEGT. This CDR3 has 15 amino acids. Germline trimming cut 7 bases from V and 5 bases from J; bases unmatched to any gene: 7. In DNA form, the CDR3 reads TGTGCCAGCATCCTGACTAGCGGGACTAACAATGAGCAGTTCTTC. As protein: CASILTSGTNNEQFF.

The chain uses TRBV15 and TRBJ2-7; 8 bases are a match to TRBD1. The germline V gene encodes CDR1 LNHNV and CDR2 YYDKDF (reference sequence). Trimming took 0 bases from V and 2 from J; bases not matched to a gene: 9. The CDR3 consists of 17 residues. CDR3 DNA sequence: TGTGCCACCAGCAGAGAGCAAGGGACAGGAGGCGCCTACGAGCAGTACTTC. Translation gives CATSREQGTGGAYEQYF.

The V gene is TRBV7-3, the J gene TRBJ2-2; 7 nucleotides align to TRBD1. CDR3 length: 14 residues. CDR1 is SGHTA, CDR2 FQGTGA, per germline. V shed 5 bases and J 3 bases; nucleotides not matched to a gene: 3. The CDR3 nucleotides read TGTGCCAGCAGCCGCGACAGGGACACCGGGGAGCTGTTTTTT. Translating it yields CASSRDRDTGELFF. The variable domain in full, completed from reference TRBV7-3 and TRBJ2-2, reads GAGVSQTPSNKVTEKGKYVELRCDPISGHTALYWYRQSLGQGPEFLIYFQGTGAADDSGLPNDRFFAVRPEGSVSTLKIQRTERGDSAVYLCASSRDRDTGELFFGEGSRLTVL.

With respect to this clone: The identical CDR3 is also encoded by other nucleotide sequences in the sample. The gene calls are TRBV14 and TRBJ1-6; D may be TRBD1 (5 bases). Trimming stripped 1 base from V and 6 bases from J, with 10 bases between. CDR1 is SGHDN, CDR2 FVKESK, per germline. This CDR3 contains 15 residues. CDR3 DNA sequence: TGTGCCAGCAGCCAAGGGCAGGGCCTTAATTCACCCCTCCACTTT. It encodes CASSQGQGLNSPLHF.

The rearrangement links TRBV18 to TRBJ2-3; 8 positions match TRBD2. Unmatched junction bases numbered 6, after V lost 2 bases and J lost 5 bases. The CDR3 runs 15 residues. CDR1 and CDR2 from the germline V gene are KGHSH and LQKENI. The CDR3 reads CASSPLAGKGDTQYF. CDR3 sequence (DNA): TGTGCCAGCTCACCATTAGCGGGAAAGGGAGATACGCAGTATTTT.

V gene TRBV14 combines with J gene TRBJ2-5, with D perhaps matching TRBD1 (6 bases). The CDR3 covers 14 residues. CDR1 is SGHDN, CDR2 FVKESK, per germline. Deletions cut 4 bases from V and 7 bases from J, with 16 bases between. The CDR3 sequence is CASSPFQGTVTQYF. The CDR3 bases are TGTGCCAGCAGCCCTTTCCAGGGGACGGTGACCCAGTACTTC.

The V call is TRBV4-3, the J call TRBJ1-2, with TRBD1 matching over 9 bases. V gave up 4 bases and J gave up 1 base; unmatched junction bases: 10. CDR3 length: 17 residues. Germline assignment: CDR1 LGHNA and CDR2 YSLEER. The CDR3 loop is CASSPDGTGKLNYGYTF. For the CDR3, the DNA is TGCGCCAGCAGCCCAGATGGGACAGGGAAGCTTAACTATGGCTACACCTTC.

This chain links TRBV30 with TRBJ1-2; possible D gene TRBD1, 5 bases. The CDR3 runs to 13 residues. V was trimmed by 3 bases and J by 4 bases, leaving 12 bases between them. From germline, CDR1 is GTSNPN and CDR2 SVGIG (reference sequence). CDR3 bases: TGTGCCTGGAGCTCAGGGCCCGGCTATGGCTACACCTTC. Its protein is CAWSSGPGYGYTF.

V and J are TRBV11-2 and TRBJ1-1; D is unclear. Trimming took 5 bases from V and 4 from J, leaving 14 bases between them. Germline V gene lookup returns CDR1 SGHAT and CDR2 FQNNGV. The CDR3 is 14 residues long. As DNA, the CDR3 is TGTGCCAGCAGCCTTAGCAGATCGGGCACTGAAGCTTTCTTT. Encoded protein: CASSLSRSGTEAFF.

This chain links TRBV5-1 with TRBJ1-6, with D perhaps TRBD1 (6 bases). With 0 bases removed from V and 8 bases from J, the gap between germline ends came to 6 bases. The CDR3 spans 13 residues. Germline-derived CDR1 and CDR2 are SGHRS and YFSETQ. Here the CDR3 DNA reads TGCGCCAGCAGCTTGGGGACAGATTCACCCCTCCACTTT. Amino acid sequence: CASSLGTDSPLHF.

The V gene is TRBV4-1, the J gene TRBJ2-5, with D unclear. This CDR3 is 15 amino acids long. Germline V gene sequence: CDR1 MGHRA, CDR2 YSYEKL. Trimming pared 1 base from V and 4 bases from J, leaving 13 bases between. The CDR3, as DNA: TGCGCCAGCAGCCAAGTTCAGCACAGCCTAGAGACCCAGTACTTC. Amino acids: CASSQVQHSLETQYF.

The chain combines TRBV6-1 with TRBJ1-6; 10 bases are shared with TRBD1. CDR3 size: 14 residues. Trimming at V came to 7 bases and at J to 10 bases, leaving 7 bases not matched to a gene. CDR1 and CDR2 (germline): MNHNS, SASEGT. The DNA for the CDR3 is TGTGCCAGCAATTCCGGGACAGGGGCGTCACCCCTCCACTTT. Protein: CASNSGTGASPLHF.